This TCR beta chain stems from a study of cytomegalovirus exposure and HLA in healthy donors (dated by TCRdb to the late 2010s). For the wider study: According to a later analysis, the roughly 120 validation repertoires were produced on the same platform as the roughly 600 repertoires of the first cohort. The study aimed to test whether cataloging public T cell receptors could reveal signatures of past pathogen exposure. A separate validation cohort of about 110 different subjects was used in addition to the approximately 700-subject first cohort. To predict cytomegalovirus infection status, the study combined high-throughput TCR immunosequencing, statistical association of individual TCRs with disease status, and machine learning. Results the study describes overall, beyond this receptor: Across donors, most TCR sequences were observed very rarely, whereas some public TCRs were present in many individuals. The classifier was reported to diagnose cytomegalovirus status with high specificity and sensitivity in both the original cohort and the validation cohort. It was suggested by the authors that the approach could potentially be generalized to other disease states and immunological phenotypes. The study gave a list of 150 to 200 TCR beta chains associated with cytomegalovirus. In vitro tests confirmed that three of the cytomegalovirus-associated TCR beta chains recognize cytomegalovirus antigens. In a later analysis, TCRs clustered in the first cohort were found to also tend to co-occur in the roughly 130 validation repertoires, with approximately 94% of cluster scores above 0. A later analysis had no HLA typing for the validation cohort, so co-occurrence there was scored across all 110 or so repertoires.

Library creation used the immunoSEQ multiplex PCR assay. On the authors' methods: A statistical classification framework was built to diagnose cytomegalovirus status from the catalog of TCR beta chain sequences. What TCRdb holds here is the immuneACCESS table cut down to in-frame rearrangements. Part of the clones is not present; checked against another copy, under half of the missing clones reflect an unresolved V gene, and the others are unexplained. V, J and clone size reflect that table, while D and trimming were determined from the DNA. The sample data list approximately 210,000 clones, and 80% to 90% of these were observed just once. The ten largest clones take up 2.9% of the sample. About this clone itself: Its antigen remains undetermined. Per-nucleotide qualities are absent, and no much larger clonotype sits a single base away.

Separate from the approximately 700-subject first cohort, the validation cohort of more than 90 subjects was the group to which the donors belonged. The receptor was derived from a young woman in good health and CMV-seronegative. Sequencing was done on a sample of PBMCs.

CDR3 sequence: CASSLGLWQPQHF. The DNA sequence reads TGTGCCAGCAGTCTTGGGCTGTGGCAGCCCCAGCATTTT. In this chain, TRBV2 is recombined with TRBJ1-5; no D gene can be assigned with confidence. The germline V gene encodes CDR1 SNHLY and CDR2 FYNNEI. Spanning cysteine to phenylalanine, the CDR3 consists of 13 amino acids. The DNA shown is the 39-base CDR3, in frame from base 1. V is reduced by 5 bases and J by 7 bases, leaving a spacing of 12 bases between them.